Each of the 22 T cell receptor beta chains below was sequenced from the same sample in a study of stem cell transplantation in POMP-related autoinflammatory disease. Clones were read by immunoSEQ multiplex PCR, and TCRdb kept only the in-frame ones, dropping some. This sample has some 65,000 clones; roughly 91% occur once, and the top ten carry around 0.66%. The specimen was CD4+ T cells from PBMCs, collected after stem cell transplantation. The receptors here all came from a human patient with POMP-related autoinflammation and immune dysregulation (PRAID). Some of the T cells may derive from the graft donor.

The chain carries TRBV5-4 and TRBJ1-2; tentative D call: TRBD1 (5 bases). Germline CDR1 reads SGHNT; CDR2 reads YYREEE (reference sequence). Trimming removed 5 bases at V and 8 bases at J, with 16 bases between. The CDR3 consists of 13 residues. In DNA form, the CDR3 reads TGTGCCAGCAGTTCAGACAGCCACTGGGGCTACACCTTC. This sequence encodes CASSSDSHWGYTF.

The V call is TRBV10-3, the J call TRBJ2-3, with 7 bases that match TRBD1. The CDR3 is 13 amino acids. J was trimmed by 0 bases and V by 10 bases; bases with no gene match: 4. CDR1 and CDR2 from the germline V gene are ENHRY and SYGVKD. The CDR3 DNA follows: TGTGCCACCTGGGACAGAAGCACAGATACGCAGTATTTT. Protein sequence: CATWDRSTDTQYF.

This chain links TRBV30 with TRBJ2-3; possibly TRBD1 for D (5 bases). Trimming pared 3 bases from V and 0 bases from J, leaving 13 bases between. The V gene's germline CDR1 is GTSNPN and CDR2 SVGIG (reference sequence). The CDR3 spans 15 residues. CDR3 in DNA: TGTGCCTGGAGCGTATCAGGGTCGAGCACAGATACGCAGTATTTT. Amino acid sequence: CAWSVSGSSTDTQYF.

This clone was picked up one time. This sequence joins TRBV30 and TRBJ2-1; possible D gene TRBD1, 5 bases. CDR1 and CDR2 from the germline V gene are GTSNPN and SVGIG (reference sequence). Trimming left V 4 bases short and J 5 bases short, with 9 bases between. The CDR3 totals 12 residues. In nucleotides, the CDR3 is TGTGCCTGGACCCCACAGGACAATGAGCAGTTCTTC. Protein product: CAWTPQDNEQFF.

This chain uses TRBV28 with TRBJ2-5, with 7 bases identical to TRBD1. The CDR3 totals 14 residues. Trimming removed 5 bases from V and 1 base from J; junction bases left unmatched: 4. Germline CDR1 MDHEN, CDR2 SYDVKM. CDR3 in DNA: TGTGCCAGCAGTGCTGACAGGGTCCAAGAGACCCAGTACTTC. The encoded protein is CASSADRVQETQYF.

This clone appeared once. The chain combines TRBV27 with TRBJ2-3; D not resolved. CDR1 is MNHEY and CDR2 is SMNVEV in the germline V gene (reference sequence). Trimming took 5 bases from V and 0 from J, leaving 9 bases between them. The CDR3 loop spans 14 amino acids. The CDR3 reads CASSRQVSTDTQYF. The DNA for the CDR3 is TGTGCCAGCAGTAGACAAGTAAGCACAGATACGCAGTATTTT.

The V and J genes are TRBV5-1 and TRBJ1-2; D not resolved. The CDR3 totals 12 residues. From germline, CDR1 is SGHRS and CDR2 YFSETQ. Between the trimmed V and J ends, which lost 5 bases and 10 bases, there was a span of 15 bases. In DNA form, the CDR3 reads TGCGCCAGCAGGCCCGACGGGGAAGTCTACACCTTC. Residues: CASRPDGEVYTF.

The V and J genes are TRBV24-1 and TRBJ1-2, with D perhaps TRBD1 (6 bases). CDR3 size: 14 residues. Trimming pared 4 bases from V and 4 bases from J, leaving 12 bases between. Per the germline V gene, CDR1 is KGHDR and CDR2 is SFDVKD. The CDR3 is CATSEDSAVYGYTF. The DNA for the CDR3 is TGTGCCACCAGTGAGGACAGTGCGGTCTATGGCTACACCTTC.

The J gene is TRBJ2-7, the V gene TRBV19; D may be TRBD1 or TRBD2 (5 bases each). The germline V and J ends were trimmed by 4 bases and 1 base, with 14 bases remaining between them. The V gene's germline CDR1 is LNHDA and CDR2 SQIVND (reference sequence). CDR3 size: 15 residues. The chain's CDR3 is CASSKGPGGSYEQYF. The CDR3 DNA reads as TGTGCCAGTAGTAAAGGGCCTGGGGGTTCCTACGAGCAGTACTTC. Together with reference TRBV19 and TRBJ2-7, the CDR3 gives the full variable domain: DGGITQSPKYLFRKEGQNVTLSCEQNLNHDAMYWYRQDPGQGLRLIYYSQIVNDFQKGDIAEGYSVSREKKESFPLTVTSAQKNPTAFYLCASSKGPGGSYEQYFGPGTRLTVT.

This chain uses TRBV11-2 with TRBJ2-2, with D hard to call. The germline V gene has CDR1 SGHAT and CDR2 FQNNGV. The CDR3 is made up of 15 amino acids. The V gene lost 6 bases and the J gene lost 6 bases, with 17 bases spanning the gap. The CDR3 nucleotides read TGTGCCAGCAGGCCCGTTCGAGGACGCGCCGGGGAGCTGTTTTTT. Translated: CASRPVRGRAGELFF.

The V and J genes are TRBV6-5 and TRBJ2-2, with D possibly matching TRBD1 (7 bases). The V end lost 9 bases, the J end lost 7 bases, and 9 bases lay between the germline ends. The CDR3 covers 11 residues. In germline, CDR1 is MNHEY, CDR2 SVGAGI. DNA for the CDR3: TGTGCCAGTCAGGGGGGCGGGGAGCTGTTTTTT. Its translation: CASQGGGELFF.

The V call is TRBV5-5, the J call TRBJ1-1; D uncertain. The germline CDR1 and CDR2 sequences are SGHKS and YYEKEE (reference sequence). The CDR3 contains 14 residues. The ends were cut back, 0 bases at V and 0 bases at J, with 6 bases in the middle. CDR3 bases: TGTGCCAGCAGCTTGGTCACATTGAACACTGAAGCTTTCTTT. Residues: CASSLVTLNTEAFF.

V gene TRBV10-2 combines with J gene TRBJ2-5; 8 bases line up with TRBD1. Germline CDR1 and CDR2: WSHSY and SAAADI. The V and J ends lost 1 base and 5 bases, in that order; junction bases with no gene match: 6. The CDR3 has 15 residues. The CDR3 region is CASSEFNRGVETQYF. CDR3 coding DNA: TGCGCCAGCAGTGAGTTCAACAGGGGGGTTGAGACCCAGTACTTC.

V and J are TRBV3-1 (or the pseudogene TRBV3-2) and TRBJ2-3, with 12 bases identical to TRBD2. The V gene end was trimmed by 4 bases and the J gene end by 4 bases; junction bases not matched to a gene: 3. Looked up from germline, CDR1 is LGHDT and CDR2 is YNNKEL (reference sequence). There are 15 residues in the CDR3. DNA for the CDR3: TGTGCCAGCAGCCGCCGACTAGCGGGAGCAGATACGCAGTATTTT. It is translated as CASSRRLAGADTQYF.

This chain joins TRBV5-1 and TRBJ2-7; D unresolved. The V gene lost 0 bases and the J gene lost 0 bases, with 7 bases spanning the gap. Germline values: CDR1 SGHRS, CDR2 YFSETQ. This CDR3 is 14 amino acids long. The DNA for the CDR3 is TGCGCCAGCAGCTTGGACACGTTCTCCTACGAGCAGTACTTC. This codes for CASSLDTFSYEQYF.

The genes are TRBV15 and TRBJ2-3, with 8 bases that match TRBD1. Germline V gives CDR1 LNHNV, CDR2 YYDKDF (reference sequence). This CDR3 region has 14 residues. The ends lost 8 bases at V and 2 bases at J; junction bases unmatched: 6. The CDR3 is CATGQGLITDTQYF. The CDR3 DNA sequence: TGTGCCACCGGACAGGGCCTTATCACAGATACGCAGTATTTT.

The gene calls are TRBV19 and TRBJ1-3; 7 bases are a match to TRBD1. From germline, CDR1 is LNHDA and CDR2 SQIVND (reference sequence). Trimming at V came to 4 bases and at J to 0 bases, leaving 6 bases not matched to a gene. This CDR3 contains 16 residues. CDR3 DNA: TGTGCCAGTAGTACCCCGACAGGGAACTCTGGAAACACCATATATTTT. This encodes CASSTPTGNSGNTIYF. Complete variable domain (other parts from reference TRBV19 and TRBJ1-3): DGGITQSPKYLFRKEGQNVTLSCEQNLNHDAMYWYRQDPGQGLRLIYYSQIVNDFQKGDIAEGYSVSREKKESFPLTVTSAQKNPTAFYLCASSTPTGNSGNTIYFGEGSWLTVV.

This clone was counted a single time. In DNA, the CDR3 is TGTGCCAGCAGTGATGGGGCGTATGGCTACACCTTC. Translation: CASSDGAYGYTF. The genes are TRBV2 and TRBJ1-2; tentative D call: TRBD1 (5 bases). Trimming removed 3 bases from V and 5 bases from J, with 7 bases in between. This CDR3 spans 12 amino acids. CDR1 and CDR2 from the germline V gene are SNHLY and FYNNEI.

The CDR3 DNA reads TGCAGCGTTAATGGACAGGGTTCAGGGGAGACCCAGTACTTC. Translation gives CSVNGQGSGETQYF. The chain carries TRBV29-1 and TRBJ2-5; the match to TRBD1 covers 8 bases. V lost 5 bases and J lost 5; bases outside the gene matches: 10. The CDR3 length is 14 residues. Germline CDR1 reads SQVTM; CDR2 reads ANQGSEA.

The CDR3 sequence: CASSDSGSSYNEQFF. The CDR3 nucleotides are TGTGCCAGCAGCGATAGCGGGAGCTCCTACAATGAGCAGTTCTTC. V gene TRBV9 combines with J gene TRBJ2-1; 9 nucleotides line up with TRBD2. The V gene's germline CDR1 is SGDLS and CDR2 YYNGEE. V was pared by 3 bases and J by 0 bases, with 1 base of the junction left unmatched. CDR3 size: 15 residues.

This clone was counted only a few times. The CDR3 loop is CASSRSQGAFSYGYTF. In nucleotides, the CDR3 is TGCGCCAGCAGCCGTTCACAGGGGGCCTTTAGCTATGGCTACACCTTC. The gene calls are TRBV4-1 and TRBJ1-2; 9 bases are shared with TRBD1. The CDR3 loop spans 16 amino acids. The V and J ends lost 4 bases and 4 bases, in that order; junction bases with no gene match: 10. CDR1 and CDR2 (germline): MGHRA, YSYEKL.

V is TRBV19 and J is TRBJ2-5, with a possible D match to TRBD2 (6 bases). V lost 2 bases to trimming and J lost 1 base, with 14 bases between them. This CDR3 spans 16 amino acids. Germline V CDR1 and CDR2: LNHDA, SQIVND (reference sequence). DNA of the CDR3: TGTGCCAGTAGTATATGGCACCAGGGAGGCCAAGAGACCCAGTACTTC. It encodes CASSIWHQGGQETQYF.